These 6 T cell receptor beta chains originate from one sample sequenced in a study of identical twins. TCRdb reprocessed the 5' RACE reads with MiXCR, giving one entry per CDR3 protein. Among about 790,000 distinct CDR3 sequences listed, 18% were seen once. In addition, the sample was reused for a study of T cells expressing NK-cell markers.

Sequences were obtained from PBMCs. Every receptor here comes from a woman between 18 and 29 years old in good health.

V is TRBV10-3 and J is TRBJ2-2; unclear D gene. Trimming shortened V by 11 bases and J by 3 bases, and 7 bases separated the two germline ends. The CDR3 sequence is 11 residues long. The germline gives CDR1 ENHRY, CDR2 SYGVKD. The CDR3 region has the DNA TGTGCCCTCCGGGACACCGGGGAGCTGTTTTTT. Protein sequence: CALRDTGELFF.

The chain joins TRBV12-3 or TRBV12-4 to TRBJ2-7, with D perhaps given as TRBD1 or TRBD2 (7 bases each). The CDR3 runs to 14 residues. V lost 4 bases to trimming and J lost 6 bases, with 16 bases between them. The CDR3 is CASSSHGEGAEQYF. In DNA form, the CDR3 reads TGTGCCAGCAGTTCACACGGGGAGGGGGCCGAGCAGTACTTC.

The table lists this clonotype with a few counts. V gene TRBV10-3 combines with J gene TRBJ2-7; D is uncertain. The CDR3 is 14 residues long. V was pared by 4 bases and J by 3 bases, with 13 bases between. The V gene's germline CDR1 is ENHRY and CDR2 SYGVKD. The CDR3 coding sequence is TGTGCCATCAGTGTAAGCACGCTGAACTACGAGCAGTACTTC. It is translated as CAISVSTLNYEQYF.

There are a few counts of this clonotype. J is TRBJ2-5 and V is TRBV9, with D unclear. The germline V and J ends were trimmed by 0 bases and 2 bases, with 8 bases remaining between them. The length of the CDR3 is 14 residues. Germline V gene data show CDR1 as SGDLS and CDR2 as YYNGEE. CDR3 region: CASSVGRPQETQYF. As DNA, the CDR3 is TGTGCCAGCAGCGTAGGGCGGCCACAAGAGACCCAGTACTTC.

This clonotype was counted between two and nine times. This chain links TRBV5-1 with TRBJ2-5; D is ambiguous. The CDR3 has 13 amino acids. V was pared by 5 bases and J by 2 bases, with 10 bases between. CDR1 and CDR2 from the germline V gene are SGHRS and YFSETQ. The CDR3 DNA sequence: TGCGCCAGCAGACTAATGACACAAGAGACCCAGTACTTC. As protein: CASRLMTQETQYF. The whole variable domain, remainder taken from reference TRBV5-1 and TRBJ2-5, is KAGVTQTPRYLIKTRGQQVTLSCSPISGHRSVSWYQQTPGQGLQFLFEYFSETQRNKGNFPGRFSGRQFSNSRSEMNVSTLELGDSALYLCASRLMTQETQYFGPGTRLLVL.

The chain recombines TRBV20-1 with TRBJ1-1; D gene unclear. Germline V CDR1 and CDR2: DFQATT, SNEGSKA (reference sequence). The CDR3 is made up of 13 amino acids. With 3 bases removed from V and 0 bases from J, the gap between germline ends came to 8 bases. CDR3: CSARTSMNTEAFF. In nucleotides, the CDR3 is TGCAGTGCTAGGACTTCAATGAACACTGAAGCTTTCTTT.